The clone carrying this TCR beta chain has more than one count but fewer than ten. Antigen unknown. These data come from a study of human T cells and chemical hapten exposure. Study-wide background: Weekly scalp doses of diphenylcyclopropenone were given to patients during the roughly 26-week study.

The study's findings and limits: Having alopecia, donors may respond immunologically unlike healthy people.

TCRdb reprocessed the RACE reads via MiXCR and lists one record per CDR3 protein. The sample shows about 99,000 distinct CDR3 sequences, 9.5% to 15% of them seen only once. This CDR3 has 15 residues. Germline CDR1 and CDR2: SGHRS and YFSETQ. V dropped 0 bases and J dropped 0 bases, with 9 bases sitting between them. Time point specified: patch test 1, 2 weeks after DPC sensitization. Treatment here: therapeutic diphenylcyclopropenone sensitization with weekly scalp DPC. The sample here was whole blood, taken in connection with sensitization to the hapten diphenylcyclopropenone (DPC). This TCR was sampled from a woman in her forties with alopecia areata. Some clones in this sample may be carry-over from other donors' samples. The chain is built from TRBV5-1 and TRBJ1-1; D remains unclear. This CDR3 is CASSLVGGLNTEAFF. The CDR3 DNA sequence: TGCGCCAGCAGCTTGGTAGGAGGTTTGAACACTGAAGCTTTCTTT.